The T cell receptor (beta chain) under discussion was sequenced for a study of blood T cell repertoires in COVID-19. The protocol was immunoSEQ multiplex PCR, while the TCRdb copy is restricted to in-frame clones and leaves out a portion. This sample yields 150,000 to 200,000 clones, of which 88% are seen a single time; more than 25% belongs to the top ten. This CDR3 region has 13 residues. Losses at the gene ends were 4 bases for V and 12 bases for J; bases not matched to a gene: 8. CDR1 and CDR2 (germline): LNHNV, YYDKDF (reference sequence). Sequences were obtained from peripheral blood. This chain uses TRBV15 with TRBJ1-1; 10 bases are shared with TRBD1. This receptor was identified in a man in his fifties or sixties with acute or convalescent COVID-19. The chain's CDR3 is CATSTGDRGVSFF. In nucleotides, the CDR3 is TGTGCCACCAGCACAGGGGACAGGGGTGTCTCTTTCTTT.